Below are 10 T cell receptor beta chains sequenced from a single sample in a study of CD8+ T cells in alopecia areata. This sample's treatment: oral pan-JAK inhibitor, 5-10 mg twice daily. In each case, RNA was isolated and then reverse transcribed into cDNA as the sequencing template. This table comes from immunoSEQ multiplex PCR, and its TCRdb copy is limited to in-frame clones, with some not included. The sample gives 100,000 to 140,000 clones, roughly 84% of which show up once; over 20% is in the top ten. This specimen was CD8+ T cells sorted from blood, taken at week 24, from a patient treated with tofacitinib. The receptors shown here come from a human donor with alopecia areata.

The V and J genes are TRBV2 and TRBJ1-4; no clear D gene. The CDR3 runs to 15 residues. Per the germline V gene, CDR1 is SNHLY and CDR2 is FYNNEI. Trimming took off 2 bases at V and 5 bases at J, with 12 bases between the two ends. The CDR3 DNA reads TGTGCCAGCAGTGAATTGGGCAGAAAGAATGAAAAACTGTTTTTT. Encoded protein: CASSELGRKNEKLFF.

The rearrangement joins TRBV29-1 to TRBJ2-3; a weak D match, TRBD2 (6 bases). V was clipped by 6 bases and J by 2 bases, with 21 bases between them. This CDR3 contains 16 residues. Looked up from germline, CDR1 is SQVTM and CDR2 is ANQGSEA. The CDR3 spells CSVPRSAGPFTDTQYF. The CDR3 region has the DNA TGCAGCGTCCCCCGGTCTGCGGGACCCTTCACAGATACGCAGTATTTT.

The chain combines TRBV5-4 with TRBJ2-7, with TRBD1 matching over 8 bases. The V gene end was trimmed by 2 bases and the J gene end by 5 bases; junction bases not matched to a gene: 12. The CDR3 spans 16 residues. CDR1 is SGHNT, CDR2 YYREEE, per germline (reference sequence). CDR3 DNA: TGTGCCAGCAGCTTTGCTGGACAGGGAGAACAGGACGAGCAGTACTTC. As protein: CASSFAGQGEQDEQYF.

This sequence joins TRBV5-1 and TRBJ2-1, with 13 bases that match TRBD2. Germline V gene lookup returns CDR1 SGHRS and CDR2 YFSETQ. The CDR3 sequence is 17 residues long. V dropped 4 bases and J dropped 1; count of bases not matched to a gene: 5. CDR3 region: CASSGGTSGESYNEQFF. CDR3 in DNA: TGCGCCAGCAGCGGGGGGACTAGCGGGGAATCCTACAATGAGCAGTTCTTC.

The chain is built from TRBV7-9 and TRBJ1-1; 7 nucleotides align to TRBD1. The germline gives CDR1 SEHNR, CDR2 FQNEAQ (reference sequence). The CDR3 sequence is 15 residues long. V lost 0 bases to trimming and J lost 2 bases; unmatched junction nucleotides: 3. CDR3 nucleotides: TGTGCCAGCAGCTTAGCCTACAGGGGTAACACTGAAGCTTTCTTT. This gives the protein CASSLAYRGNTEAFF.

This chain links TRBV5-6 with TRBJ1-5; 8 bases fit TRBD1. Trimming at V came to 1 base and at J to 6 bases, leaving 3 bases not matched to a gene. Germline V CDR1 and CDR2: SGHDT, YYEEEE. This CDR3 spans 14 amino acids. For the CDR3, the DNA is TGTGCCAGCAGCTTGCAGGGGGCCGGTCAGCCCCAGCATTTT. The encoded protein is CASSLQGAGQPQHF.

With regard to this clone: A far larger clone differs by one base, so this is likely a read error. Other DNA sequences in the same sample also yield this CDR3. In DNA, the CDR3 is TGTGCCATCAGTGTCCAAGGACGGATCAACACCGGGGAGCTGTTTTTT. Encoded protein: CAISVQGRINTGELFF. The chain employs TRBV10-3 and TRBJ2-2; no definite D call. The germline CDR1 and CDR2 sequences are ENHRY and SYGVKD. The CDR3 extends over 16 amino acids. V lost 4 bases and J lost 2, with 14 bases in between.

This clone was recorded a few times. This chain joins TRBV11-2 and TRBJ1-2; D may be TRBD1 (5 bases). The CDR3 has 13 amino acids. The ends were cut back, 5 bases at V and 4 bases at J, with 11 bases in the middle. The germline gives CDR1 SGHAT, CDR2 FQNNGV. For the CDR3, the DNA is TGTGCCAGCAGCCCCACTCAGGGCTATGGCTACACCTTC. It encodes CASSPTQGYGYTF.

This clone came up a few times. The chain couples TRBV6-5 to TRBJ2-7; either TRBD1 or TRBD2 may fit D (5 bases each). The CDR3 extends over 14 amino acids. V was pared by 4 bases and J by 2 bases, with 12 bases between. Per germline, CDR1 MNHEY and CDR2 SVGAGI. The CDR3 DNA is TGTGCCAGCAGTTCGAGGGACGGAGCCTACGAGCAGTACTTC. Protein sequence: CASSSRDGAYEQYF.

The sample holds a few counts of this clone. The J gene is TRBJ2-3, the V gene TRBV27; possibly TRBD1 or TRBD2 for D (5 bases each). CDR1 MNHEY and CDR2 SMNVEV come from the germline V gene (reference sequence). This CDR3 comprises 13 residues. Between the trimmed V and J ends, which lost 5 bases and 7 bases, there was a span of 13 bases. For the CDR3, the DNA is TGTGCCAGCAGTCTGGGACCGCGGTATACGCAGTATTTT. It translates to CASSLGPRYTQYF.